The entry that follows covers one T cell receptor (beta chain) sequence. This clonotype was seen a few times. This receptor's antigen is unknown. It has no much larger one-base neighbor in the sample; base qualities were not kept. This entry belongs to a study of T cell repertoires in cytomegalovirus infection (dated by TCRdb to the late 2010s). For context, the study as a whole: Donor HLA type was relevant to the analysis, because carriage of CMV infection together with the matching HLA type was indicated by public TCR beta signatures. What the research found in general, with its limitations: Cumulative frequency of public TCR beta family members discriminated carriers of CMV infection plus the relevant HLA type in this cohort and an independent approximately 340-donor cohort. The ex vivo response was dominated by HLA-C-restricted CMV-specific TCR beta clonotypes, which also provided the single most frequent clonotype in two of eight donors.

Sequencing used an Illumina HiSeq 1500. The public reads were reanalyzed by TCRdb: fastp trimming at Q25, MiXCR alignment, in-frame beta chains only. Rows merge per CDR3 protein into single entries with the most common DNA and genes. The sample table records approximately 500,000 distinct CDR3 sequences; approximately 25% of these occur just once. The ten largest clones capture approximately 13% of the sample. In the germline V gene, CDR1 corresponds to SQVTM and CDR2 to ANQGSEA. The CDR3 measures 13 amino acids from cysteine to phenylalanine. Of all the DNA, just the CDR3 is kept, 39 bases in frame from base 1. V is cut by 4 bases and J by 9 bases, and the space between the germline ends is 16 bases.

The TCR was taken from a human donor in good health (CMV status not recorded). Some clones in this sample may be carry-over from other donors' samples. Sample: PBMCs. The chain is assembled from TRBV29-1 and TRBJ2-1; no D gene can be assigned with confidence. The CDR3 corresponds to CSVVEPPWGEQFF. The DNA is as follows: TGCAGCGTTGTAGAGCCCCCATGGGGTGAGCAGTTCTTC.